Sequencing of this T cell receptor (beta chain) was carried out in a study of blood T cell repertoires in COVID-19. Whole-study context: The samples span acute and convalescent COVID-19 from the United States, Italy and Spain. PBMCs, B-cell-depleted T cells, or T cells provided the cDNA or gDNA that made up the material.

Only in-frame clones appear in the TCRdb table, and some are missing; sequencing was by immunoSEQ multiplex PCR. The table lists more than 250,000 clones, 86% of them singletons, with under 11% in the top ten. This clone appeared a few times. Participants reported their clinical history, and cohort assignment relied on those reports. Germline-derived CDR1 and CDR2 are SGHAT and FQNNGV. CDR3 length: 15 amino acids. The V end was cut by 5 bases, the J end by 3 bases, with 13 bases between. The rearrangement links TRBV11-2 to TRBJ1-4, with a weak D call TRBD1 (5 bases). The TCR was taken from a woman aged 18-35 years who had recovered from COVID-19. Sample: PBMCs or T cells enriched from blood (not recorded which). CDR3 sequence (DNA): TGTGCCAGCAGCCCCCAGGGAGGAGCTAATGAAAAACTGTTTTTT. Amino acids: CASSPQGGANEKLFF.